The subject of this entry is one T cell receptor (beta chain). Its binding antigen is unknown. No base quality values were provided; no much bigger clone lies one nucleotide off. This specimen comes from a study of metastatic and nonmetastatic thyroid tumors (TCRdb year 2020). Describing the broader study: For patients with malignant and with benign thyroid disease, the researchers compared repertoires between peripheral blood samples and tumor or nodule tissue samples.

No treatment had been received by any patient before thyroid surgery. Using T-cell receptor beta sequencing, the study looked back at clinical samples from patients collected from the early 2010s to the late 2010s. The cysteine opens and the phenylalanine closes a CDR3 of 14 amino acids. Kept here is only the CDR3 DNA, which spans 42 bases and is read in frame from base 1. The junction carries 9 bases between V and J, which are trimmed by 6 bases and 1 base respectively. Reading the germline V gene gives CDR1 MRHNA and CDR2 SNTAGT. Findings and caveats that apply to the study as a whole: In both blood and tumor samples, malignant tumors were reported to have significantly higher TCR beta diversity than benign nodules.

Libraries were built with PCR. Data came from an Illumina HiSeq 4000. High-throughput sequencing was used to profile the TCR beta-chain CDR3 region of every patient. As for the original processing: Drawing on CDR3 differences between clinicopathological groups, the researchers built a classifier meant to tell apart patients with distant-metastatic papillary thyroid cancer. Repertoire diversity was assessed with the Shannon index, and tumor-blood repertoire similarity with the Morisita-Horn index. In-frame beta chains were kept once TCRdb had trimmed the public reads at Q25 with fastp and called clones with MiXCR. V and J calls and clone size were set by TCRdb, not the authors. Here the sample has 10,000 to 15,000 clones; around a quarter occur a single time. Of the sample, roughly 20% falls within the top ten clones.

This chain is built from TRBV6-4 and TRBJ2-2, and perhaps TRBD1 as D gene, on 6 matching bases. The origin of this receptor is a female donor with papillary thyroid cancer or a benign thyroid nodule (not recorded which). Some clones in this sample may be carry-over from other donors' samples. The source material was tumor tissue. The sequenced DNA: TGTGCCAGCAGAGGACAGTGGAACACCGGGGAGCTGTTTTTT. The resulting protein is CASRGQWNTGELFF.